Listed below are T cell receptor beta chains from one sample, sequenced in a study of response to subunit inactivated influenza vaccine. Each CDR3 protein is one row after TCRdb ran MiXCR on the RT-PCR reads. The sample has around 570,000 distinct CDR3 sequences, around 11% seen once. This sample was shared with a second study, whose subject was T cells expressing NK-cell markers.

The sample consisted of PBMCs from blood, taken on the day of vaccination. Every receptor here comes from a man aged 50 or older who received an inactivated influenza vaccine. The CDR3 runs from the conserved cysteine through the conserved F or W. D genes are given only for firm matches. Not all rows give a size; the values are once, few, many and, for expanded clones, a class.

v_call: TRBV6-5; j_call: TRBJ1-5; clone_size: few; d_call: NA; cdr3_length: 15; cdr3_aa: CASSYGQGINQPQHF; cdr3_nt: TGTGCCAGCAGTTACGGGCAGGGGATAAATCAGCCCCAGCATTTT
v_call: TRBV5-1; j_call: TRBJ2-3; clone_size: many; d_call: NA; cdr3_length: 16; cdr3_aa: CASSWFQGSPTDTQYF; cdr3_nt: TGCGCCAGCAGCTGGTTCCAGGGGTCTCCCACAGATACGCAGTATTTT
v_call: TRBV12-3/TRBV12-4; j_call: TRBJ1-1; clone_size: many; d_call: NA; cdr3_length: 11; cdr3_aa: CASTIQGEAFF; cdr3_nt: TGTGCCAGCACCATACAGGGTGAAGCTTTCTTT
v_call: TRBV5-4; j_call: TRBJ2-7; clone_size: NA; d_call: TRBD1; cdr3_length: 14; cdr3_aa: CASSATGALGEQYF; cdr3_nt: TGTGCCAGCAGCGCGACAGGGGCCCTCGGAGAGCAGTACTTC
v_call: TRBV6-5; j_call: TRBJ2-3; clone_size: NA; d_call: TRBD2; cdr3_length: 15; cdr3_aa: CASSYLGLATDTQYF; cdr3_nt: TGTGCCAGCAGTTACTTGGGACTAGCCACAGATACGCAGTATTTT
v_call: TRBV20-1; j_call: TRBJ2-3; clone_size: few; d_call: NA; cdr3_length: 16; cdr3_aa: CSARGLGSVPTDTQYF; cdr3_nt: TGCAGTGCTAGAGGTTTAGGGAGCGTTCCCACAGATACGCAGTATTTT
v_call: TRBV12-3/TRBV12-4; j_call: TRBJ1-1; clone_size: few; d_call: NA; cdr3_length: 14; cdr3_aa: CASSSDPMNTEAFF; cdr3_nt: TGTGCCAGCAGTTCAGACCCAATGAACACTGAAGCTTTCTTT
v_call: TRBV12-3/TRBV12-4; j_call: TRBJ2-7; clone_size: NA; d_call: NA; cdr3_length: 16; cdr3_aa: CASSLGALAFSYEQYF; cdr3_nt: TGTGCCAGCAGTTTAGGAGCGCTTGCTTTCTCCTACGAGCAGTACTTC
v_call: TRBV24-1; j_call: TRBJ2-3; clone_size: few; d_call: NA; cdr3_length: 15; cdr3_aa: CATSETRPATDTQYF; cdr3_nt: TGTGCCACCAGTGAAACTAGGCCCGCGACAGATACGCAGTATTTT
v_call: TRBV20-1; j_call: TRBJ2-3; clone_size: NA; d_call: TRBD2; cdr3_length: 14; cdr3_aa: CSATLAGGTDTRYF; cdr3_nt: TGCAGTGCAACGCTAGCGGGGGGTACAGATACGCGGTATTTT
v_call: TRBV12-3/TRBV12-4; j_call: TRBJ2-1; clone_size: few; d_call: NA; cdr3_length: 20; cdr3_aa: CASSTQRSGGLFRSYNEQFF; cdr3_nt: TGTGCCAGCAGTACCCAGAGGTCAGGGGGACTCTTCCGTTCCTACAATGAGCAGTTCTTC
v_call: TRBV4-3; j_call: TRBJ1-2; clone_size: few; d_call: TRBD1; cdr3_length: 14; cdr3_aa: CASSQGTGYGGYTF; cdr3_nt: TGCGCCAGCAGCCAAGGGACAGGGTACGGTGGCTACACCTTC
v_call: TRBV6-5; j_call: TRBJ2-2; clone_size: few; d_call: NA; cdr3_length: 14; cdr3_aa: CASSYFHNTGELFF; cdr3_nt: TGTGCCAGCAGTTACTTCCATAACACCGGGGAGCTGTTTTTT
v_call: TRBV12-3/TRBV12-4; j_call: TRBJ2-1; clone_size: NA; d_call: NA; cdr3_length: 13; cdr3_aa: CASRVGRMNEQFF; cdr3_nt: TGTGCCAGCAGGGTGGGACGGATGAATGAGCAGTTCTTC
v_call: TRBV30; j_call: TRBJ1-2; clone_size: NA; d_call: NA; cdr3_length: 14; cdr3_aa: CAWKRTDLNYGYTF; cdr3_nt: TGTGCCTGGAAGCGGACAGATCTTAACTATGGCTACACCTTC
v_call: TRBV12-3/TRBV12-4; j_call: TRBJ2-5; clone_size: NA; d_call: NA; cdr3_length: 15; cdr3_aa: CASSMRGGPGETQYF; cdr3_nt: TGTGCCAGCAGCATGAGAGGGGGGCCGGGAGAGACCCAGTACTTC
v_call: TRBV7-2; j_call: TRBJ2-7; clone_size: NA; d_call: TRBD1; cdr3_length: 14; cdr3_aa: CASSAGDSSNEQYF; cdr3_nt: TGTGCCAGCAGCGCAGGGGACAGCTCCAACGAGCAGTACTTC
v_call: TRBV9; j_call: TRBJ2-5; clone_size: NA; d_call: NA; cdr3_length: 13; cdr3_aa: CASSANPGETQYF; cdr3_nt: TGTGCCAGCAGCGCTAACCCTGGGGAGACCCAGTACTTC
v_call: TRBV20-1; j_call: TRBJ2-1; clone_size: NA; d_call: TRBD2; cdr3_length: 15; cdr3_aa: CSARRAGGLYNEQFF; cdr3_nt: TGCAGTGCGAGGAGAGCGGGAGGCCTTTACAATGAGCAGTTCTTC
v_call: TRBV12-3/TRBV12-4; j_call: TRBJ1-5; clone_size: NA; d_call: NA; cdr3_length: 13; cdr3_aa: CASSRQLNQPQHF; cdr3_nt: TGTGCCAGCAGTCGACAGCTGAATCAGCCCCAGCATTTT
v_call: TRBV5-1; j_call: TRBJ2-2; clone_size: many; d_call: TRBD2; cdr3_length: 17; cdr3_aa: CASTAMGLAGIAGELFF; cdr3_nt: TGCGCCAGCACCGCCATGGGACTAGCGGGAATTGCCGGGGAGCTGTTTTTT
v_call: TRBV7-3; j_call: TRBJ1-1; clone_size: few; d_call: NA; cdr3_length: 14; cdr3_aa: CASSQGQRTSRAFF; cdr3_nt: TGTGCCAGCAGCCAAGGACAGCGTACTTCTCGGGCTTTCTTT
v_call: TRBV7-9; j_call: TRBJ2-5; clone_size: NA; d_call: NA; cdr3_length: 15; cdr3_aa: CASSLLGNRQETQYF; cdr3_nt: TGTGCCAGCAGCTTATTAGGGAACAGGCAAGAGACCCAGTACTTC
v_call: TRBV28; j_call: TRBJ1-6; clone_size: few; d_call: NA; cdr3_length: 11; cdr3_aa: CASSGVSPLHF; cdr3_nt: TGTGCCAGCTCGGGGGTTTCACCCCTCCACTTT
v_call: TRBV12-3/TRBV12-4; j_call: TRBJ2-3; clone_size: NA; d_call: NA; cdr3_length: 14; cdr3_aa: CASSQGGDTDTQYF; cdr3_nt: TGTGCCAGCAGTCAGGGCGGGGACACAGATACGCAGTATTTT
v_call: TRBV20-1; j_call: TRBJ2-3; clone_size: NA; d_call: TRBD2; cdr3_length: 15; cdr3_aa: CSAKGTSGRTDTQYF; cdr3_nt: TGCAGTGCTAAGGGGACTAGCGGGAGGACAGATACGCAGTATTTT
v_call: TRBV7-7; j_call: TRBJ2-2; clone_size: few; d_call: NA; cdr3_length: 15; cdr3_aa: CASSLAMGFSGELFF; cdr3_nt: TGTGCTAGCAGCTTAGCGATGGGGTTTAGCGGGGAGCTGTTTTTT
v_call: TRBV3-1; j_call: TRBJ2-3; clone_size: few; d_call: NA; cdr3_length: 15; cdr3_aa: CASSQGVAVTDTQYF; cdr3_nt: TGTGCCAGCAGCCAAGGTGTGGCAGTAACAGATACGCAGTATTTT
v_call: TRBV5-1; j_call: TRBJ2-3; clone_size: NA; d_call: TRBD1; cdr3_length: 16; cdr3_aa: CASSSSGTVSTDTQYF; cdr3_nt: TGCGCCAGCAGCTCCTCCGGGACAGTCAGCACAGATACGCAGTATTTT
v_call: TRBV29-1; j_call: TRBJ2-7; clone_size: few; d_call: TRBD1; cdr3_length: 16; cdr3_aa: CSVEGRDRGNTYEQYF; cdr3_nt: TGCAGCGTTGAAGGCCGGGACAGGGGTAATACCTACGAGCAGTACTTC
v_call: TRBV27; j_call: TRBJ2-7; clone_size: few; d_call: NA; cdr3_length: 10; cdr3_aa: CASSLGEQYF; cdr3_nt: TGTGCCAGCAGTTTGGGCGAGCAGTACTTC
v_call: TRBV20-1; j_call: TRBJ2-7; clone_size: NA; d_call: NA; cdr3_length: 14; cdr3_aa: CSATKTGTVYEQYF; cdr3_nt: TGCAGTGCCACCAAAACGGGAACAGTCTACGAGCAGTACTTC
v_call: TRBV7-9; j_call: TRBJ1-2; clone_size: few; d_call: TRBD1; cdr3_length: 16; cdr3_aa: CASSKQTGAHNYGYTF; cdr3_nt: TGTGCCAGCAGCAAACAAACAGGGGCTCATAACTATGGCTACACCTTC
v_call: TRBV5-1; j_call: TRBJ2-3; clone_size: NA; d_call: NA; cdr3_length: 14; cdr3_aa: CASSLAGQPDTQYF; cdr3_nt: TGCGCCAGCAGCTTGGCAGGACAACCCGATACGCAGTATTTT
v_call: TRBV7-9; j_call: TRBJ2-7; clone_size: NA; d_call: NA; cdr3_length: 12; cdr3_aa: CASSSYVYEQYF; cdr3_nt: TGTGCCAGCAGCTCATATGTCTACGAGCAGTACTTC
v_call: TRBV6-2/TRBV6-3; j_call: TRBJ2-5; clone_size: NA; d_call: NA; cdr3_length: 15; cdr3_aa: CASRTLQLGQETQYF; cdr3_nt: TGTGCCAGCAGAACCCTTCAGCTTGGGCAAGAGACCCAGTACTTC
v_call: TRBV29-1; j_call: TRBJ2-5; clone_size: NA; d_call: TRBD1; cdr3_length: 13; cdr3_aa: CSVRQGQGGTQYF; cdr3_nt: TGCAGCGTTCGGCAGGGACAGGGTGGGACCCAGTACTTC